This T cell receptor (beta chain) was obtained from a study of PD-1 blockade in classical Hodgkin lymphoma. Background on the study: It was nivolumab at 3 mg/kg, given intravenously every 2 weeks, that patients received. Study-level findings and limits: According to reports, newly diagnosed patients had lower baseline TCR diversity than healthy donors, and relapsed/refractory patients had lower baseline TCR diversity still. There was a significant rise in CD4+ TCR diversity by C4D1, with no such rise for CD8+. With respect to the repertoire differences, their causes, possibly disease activity or prior therapy, remain undefined.

The sample's time point: cycle 4 day 1 (C4D1), after six to seven weeks of nivolumab. Every patient was affected by relapse after autologous stem cell transplantation, while exposure to brentuximab vedotin was not uniform. In its sample, this clone was seen once. Its antigen is not identified. Data came from immunoSEQ multiplex PCR; TCRdb stores just in-frame clones and leaves some out. The sample lists tens of thousands of clones, roughly 78% occurring once. V lost 4 bases to trimming and J lost 6 bases; unmatched junction nucleotides: 15. CDR1 and CDR2 from the germline V gene are MDHEN and SYDVKM. The CDR3 loop spans 18 amino acids.

This receptor was obtained from a human donor with classical Hodgkin lymphoma. Sequencing was performed on peripheral blood mononuclear cells (PBMCs), taken before the fourth cycle of nivolumab. The chain carries TRBV28 and TRBJ2-2, with TRBD1 matching over 9 bases. The CDR3 here is CASSSPPGTGRFSGELFF. In nucleotides, the CDR3 is TGTGCCAGCAGTTCCCCCCCCGGGACAGGGAGATTTTCCGGGGAGCTGTTTTTT.